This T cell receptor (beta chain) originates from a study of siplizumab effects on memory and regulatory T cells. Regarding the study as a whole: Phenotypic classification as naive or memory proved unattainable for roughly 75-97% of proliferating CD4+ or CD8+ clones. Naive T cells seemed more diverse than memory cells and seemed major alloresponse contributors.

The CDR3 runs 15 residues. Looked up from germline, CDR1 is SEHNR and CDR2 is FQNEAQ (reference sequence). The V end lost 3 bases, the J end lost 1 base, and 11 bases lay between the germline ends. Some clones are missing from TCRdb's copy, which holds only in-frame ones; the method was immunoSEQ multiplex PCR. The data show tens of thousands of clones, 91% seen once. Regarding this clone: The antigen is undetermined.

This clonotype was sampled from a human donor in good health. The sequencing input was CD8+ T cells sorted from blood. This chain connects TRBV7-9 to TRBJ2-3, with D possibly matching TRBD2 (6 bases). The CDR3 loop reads CASSFSGSGTDTQYF. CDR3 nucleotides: TGTGCCAGCAGCTTCTCCGGGAGTGGCACAGATACGCAGTATTTT.